What follows describes a single T cell receptor (beta chain). This CDR3 spans 15 amino acids. V lost 1 base, J lost 6 bases, and 16 bases lay in between. CDR1 SGHRS and CDR2 YFSETQ come from the germline V gene. These data originate in a study of blood T cell repertoires in COVID-19. Sequencing used immunoSEQ multiplex PCR; TCRdb keeps in-frame clones, though not all of them. The repertoire has approximately 200,000 clones, roughly 90% of them found once; the top ten carry approximately 2.2%. The sequence derives from a woman in her twenties or thirties who had recovered from COVID-19. The chain joins TRBV5-1 to TRBJ1-1, with TRBD1 as a possible D gene (5 bases). Source material: PBMCs or T cells enriched from blood (not recorded which). The CDR3 nucleotides read TGCGCCAGCAGCTTGACCGGGACTCTCGGGGCTGAAGCTTTCTTT. It yields the protein CASSLTGTLGAEAFF.